This T cell receptor (beta chain) was identified in a study of blood T cells in healthy people across ages. CDR1 is LNHNV, CDR2 YYDKDF, per germline (reference sequence). This CDR3 has 16 residues. V lost 3 bases, J lost 0 bases, and 9 bases lay in between. Using a J-beta primer mix together with a sample-barcoded 5' primer, a second PCR was run for about 7 to 12 cycles. TCRdb itself ran the 5' RACE reads through MiXCR, one entry per CDR3 protein. Here the sample spans about 1.4 million distinct CDR3 sequences, roughly 59% being singletons. Material: blood. The chain couples TRBV15 to TRBJ2-6; no reliable D call. This TCR came from a young man in good health. Here the CDR3 DNA reads TGTGCCACCAGCAGTGGAGCACTCTCTGGGGCCAACGTCCTGACTTTC. Encoded protein: CATSSGALSGANVLTF.